This T cell receptor beta chain was recorded in a study of T cell changes during pregnancy in multiple sclerosis. Sequencing used immunoSEQ multiplex PCR; TCRdb keeps in-frame clones, though not all of them. In the table there are around 78,000 clones, 93% of which are singletons. This CDR3 has 14 amino acids. V was shortened by 0 bases and J by 9 bases, with 13 bases between the two germline ends. Germline V gene data show CDR1 as SGDLS and CDR2 as YYNGEE. V and J are TRBV9 and TRBJ2-1; D call uncertain. The sequenced sample was peripheral blood, obtained in the second trimester of pregnancy. The clonotype was recovered from a female donor with multiple sclerosis, enrolled in a pregnancy study. The CDR3 sequence: CASSVGSGIGEQFF. In nucleotides, the CDR3 is TGTGCCAGCAGCGTAGGTTCTGGTATCGGTGAGCAGTTCTTC.